In its sample, the clone carrying this T cell receptor beta chain was seen many times. The data originate from a study of T cells in Graves' hyperthyroidism and ophthalmopathy. From RNA transcripts, TCR beta CDR3 regions were amplified. The HTBI primer set served for first-round RT-PCR of the TCR CDR3. MiXCR, applied by TCRdb to the multiplex PCR reads, yields one record per CDR3 protein. The sample shows some 600,000 distinct CDR3 sequences, approximately 15% of them seen only once. Newly diagnosed hyperthyroidism patients aged 18 to 65 years had disease lasting under 2 months. Reasons for excluding patients were uncontrolled infection, other autoimmune disease, pregnancy or lactation. Trimming shortened V by 9 bases and J by 8 bases, and 23 bases separated the two germline ends. CDR3 length: 15 residues.

The sequence was obtained from a woman aged 30 to 39 with Graves' hyperthyroidism that later progressed to Graves' ophthalmopathy. Input material: blood. This chain connects TRBV12-3 or TRBV12-4 to TRBJ1-3; the D is unclear. CDR3 amino acids: CASRPAGGFGDTIYF. DNA of the CDR3: TGTGCCAGTCGTCCCGCCGGTGGTTTCGGGGACACCATATATTTT.